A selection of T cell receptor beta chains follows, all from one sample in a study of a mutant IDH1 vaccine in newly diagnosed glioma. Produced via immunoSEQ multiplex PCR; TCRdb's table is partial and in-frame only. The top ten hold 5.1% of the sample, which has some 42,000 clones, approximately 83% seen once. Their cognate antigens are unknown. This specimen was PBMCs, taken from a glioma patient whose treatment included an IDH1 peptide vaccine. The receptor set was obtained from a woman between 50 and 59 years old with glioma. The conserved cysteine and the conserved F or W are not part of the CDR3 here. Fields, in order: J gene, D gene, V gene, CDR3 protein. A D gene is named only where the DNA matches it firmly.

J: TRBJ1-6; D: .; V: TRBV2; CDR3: ASSPAGPGKSPLH
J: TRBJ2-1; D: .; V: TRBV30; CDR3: AWSGPRGNEQF
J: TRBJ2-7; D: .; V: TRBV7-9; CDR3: ASSLFRSLGHEQY
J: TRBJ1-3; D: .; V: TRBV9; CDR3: ASSVDGQRGNTIY
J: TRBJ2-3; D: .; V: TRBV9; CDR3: ASSGTLPTDTQY
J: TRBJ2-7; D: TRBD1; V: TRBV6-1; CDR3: ASRDRVGYEQY
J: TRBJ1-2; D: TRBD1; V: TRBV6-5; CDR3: ASSSLTGVRGYT
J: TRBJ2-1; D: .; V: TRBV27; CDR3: ATSLWGNEQF
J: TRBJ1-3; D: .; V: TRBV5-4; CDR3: ASSLDRNSGNTIY
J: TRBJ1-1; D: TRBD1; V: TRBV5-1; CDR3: ASSIEGAGTEAF
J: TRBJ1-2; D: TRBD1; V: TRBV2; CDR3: ASRNTTGVYGYT
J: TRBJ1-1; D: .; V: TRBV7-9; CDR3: ASSLGSTVNTEAF
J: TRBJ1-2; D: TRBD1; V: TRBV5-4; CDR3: ASSLGSGDRLGGYT
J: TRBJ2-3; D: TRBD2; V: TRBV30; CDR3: AWSIAGSSTDTQY
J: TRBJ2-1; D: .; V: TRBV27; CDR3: ASRGLSNEQF
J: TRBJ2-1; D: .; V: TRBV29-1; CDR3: SVEPESAWVSIEQF
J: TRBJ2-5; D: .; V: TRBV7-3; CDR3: ASSQIKGTQY
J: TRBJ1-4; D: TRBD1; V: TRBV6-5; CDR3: ASSGTGGTQKLF
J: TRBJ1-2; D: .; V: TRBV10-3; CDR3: AISEEGFGYT
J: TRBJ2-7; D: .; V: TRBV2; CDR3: ASTSRGGVVGYEQY
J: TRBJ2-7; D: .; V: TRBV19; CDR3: ASSYRLDEQY
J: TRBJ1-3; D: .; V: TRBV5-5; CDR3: ASSLEVGSGNTIY
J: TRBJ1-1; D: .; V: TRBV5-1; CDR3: ASSLGISAEAF
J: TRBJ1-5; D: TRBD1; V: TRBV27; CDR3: ASSLSLQGAKGSNQPQH
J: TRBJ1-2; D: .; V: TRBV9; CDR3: ASSVRTEGTNYGYT
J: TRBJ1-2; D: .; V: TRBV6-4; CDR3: ASARDTGYGYT
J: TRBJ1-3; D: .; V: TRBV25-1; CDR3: ASSEAGNTIY
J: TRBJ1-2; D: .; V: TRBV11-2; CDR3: ASSLERGVSGYT
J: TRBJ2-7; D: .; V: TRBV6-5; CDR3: ASSYLDGSYEQY
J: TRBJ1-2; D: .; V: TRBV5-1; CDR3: ASSLRSVDGYT
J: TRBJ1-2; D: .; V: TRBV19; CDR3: ASSISGGVYGYT
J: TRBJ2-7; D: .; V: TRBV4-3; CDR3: ASSQDMKGYEQY
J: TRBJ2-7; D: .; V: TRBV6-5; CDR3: ASRGLTYEQY
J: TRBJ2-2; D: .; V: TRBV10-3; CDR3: AISGPQGAGELF
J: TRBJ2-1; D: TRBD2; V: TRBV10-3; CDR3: AITDGLAIDDEQF
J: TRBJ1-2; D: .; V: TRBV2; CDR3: ASSGGRTGYGYT
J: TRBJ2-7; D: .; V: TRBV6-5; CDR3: ASSYSSQIYEQY
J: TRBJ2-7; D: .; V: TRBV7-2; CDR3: ASSLQVSYEQY
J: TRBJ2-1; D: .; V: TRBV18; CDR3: ASSYGYEQF
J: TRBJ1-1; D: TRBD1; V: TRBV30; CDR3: AWTNGQGNTEAF
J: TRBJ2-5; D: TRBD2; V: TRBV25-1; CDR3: ASSEGGGAKETQY
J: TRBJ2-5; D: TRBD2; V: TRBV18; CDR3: ASSPLGGKETQY
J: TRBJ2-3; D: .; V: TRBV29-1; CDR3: STAMSPADTQY
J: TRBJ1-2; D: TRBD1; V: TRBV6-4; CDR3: ASSDTPGQIYGYT
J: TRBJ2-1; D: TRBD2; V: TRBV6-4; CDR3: ASSSNSGGSNEQF
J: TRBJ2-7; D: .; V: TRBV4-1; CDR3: ASSLQLAESTYEQY
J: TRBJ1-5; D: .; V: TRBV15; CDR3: ATSSTGTTQPQH
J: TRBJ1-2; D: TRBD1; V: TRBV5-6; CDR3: ASSFGTGRGNYGYT
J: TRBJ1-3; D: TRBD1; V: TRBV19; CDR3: ASSTQTGAGNTIY
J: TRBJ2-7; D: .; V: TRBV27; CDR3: ASSYSSSYEQY
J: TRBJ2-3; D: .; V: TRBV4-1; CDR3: ASSQVSGGPGDTQY
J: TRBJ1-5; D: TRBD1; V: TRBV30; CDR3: AWSFGQGISNQPQH
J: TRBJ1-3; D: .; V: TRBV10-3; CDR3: AISGMTMATGNTIY
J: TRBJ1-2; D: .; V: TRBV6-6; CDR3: ASSSDSLGGYT
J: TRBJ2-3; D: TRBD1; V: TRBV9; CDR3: ASSVEGAEDTQY
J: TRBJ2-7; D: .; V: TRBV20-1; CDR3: SADLTYEQY
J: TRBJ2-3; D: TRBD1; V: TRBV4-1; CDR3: ASSQGDRGDTDTQY